These T cell receptor beta chains were read from a single sample in a study of cytomegalovirus exposure and HLA in healthy donors. Generated by immunoSEQ multiplex PCR, the TCRdb table keeps only in-frame clones and is missing some. The sample lists about 110,000 clones, 65% to 85% seen once, with more than 2.5% in the top ten. The sample was PBMCs. The receptor source for this set is a male donor in good health and CMV-seropositive. Each CDR3 is given with its conserved first and last residue. Fields, in order: clone size, D gene, J gene, V gene, CDR3 length, CDR3 DNA, CDR3 protein. D genes are given only for firm matches. Not every row has a clone size; where given, it reads once, few, many or a size class.

>-|TRBD1|TRBJ2-5|TRBV6-4|15
TGTGCCAGCAGTGACCCACACAGGGGGGAAGAGACCCAGTACTTC
CASSDPHRGEETQYF
>-|-|TRBJ2-7|TRBV27|11
TGTGCCAGCACCCGAGGGTCAAAACGATACTTC
CASTRGSKRYF
>few|-|TRBJ2-1|TRBV29-1|14
TGCAGCGTTGAATTGGCAGTCTCCTACAATGAGCAGTTCTTC
CSVELAVSYNEQFF
>-|TRBD1|TRBJ1-2|TRBV28|13
TGTGCCAGCAGGAAGACAGGGGCGGTGGGCTACACCTTC
CASRKTGAVGYTF
>-|TRBD1|TRBJ1-5|TRBV28|16
TGTGCCAGCAGTTCGCCAAGGACAGGGGGAAATCAGCCCCAGCATTTT
CASSSPRTGGNQPQHF
>-|-|TRBJ2-2|TRBV11-1|15
TGTGCCAGCAGCTCCCGACAGGTACCCACCGGGGAGCTGTTTTTT
CASSSRQVPTGELFF
>few|-|TRBJ2-1|TRBV29-1|16
TGCAGCGTTGAAGATCGGGTAGGGGTGTCCTACAATGAGCAGTTCTTC
CSVEDRVGVSYNEQFF
>few|TRBD1|TRBJ2-1|TRBV5-6|15
TGTGCCAGCAGCCCGCAGGGGGCTCGGGGCAATGAGCAGTTCTTC
CASSPQGARGNEQFF
>-|TRBD1|TRBJ2-7|TRBV7-3|15
TGTGCCAGCAGTGTAAGCGGGACAGGGGCCCACGAGCAGTACTTC
CASSVSGTGAHEQYF
>-|TRBD1|TRBJ2-4|TRBV18|12
TGTGCCAGCTCACCGACGACAGGGGATCGGTACTTC
CASSPTTGDRYF
>-|-|TRBJ2-1|TRBV9|13
TGTGCCAGCAGCGTAGCAGTTTACAATGAGCAGTTCTTC
CASSVAVYNEQFF
>-|TRBD1|TRBJ1-1|TRBV30|13
TGTGCCTGGAGTGAGGGGGCAGGGACTCGAGCTTTCTTT
CAWSEGAGTRAFF
>-|TRBD1|TRBJ1-2|TRBV7-9|14
TGTGCCAGCAGCAAGGACAGGGTTAACTATGGCTACACCTTC
CASSKDRVNYGYTF
>few|-|TRBJ2-7|TRBV29-1|12
TGCAGCGTGAGGACAAACTGGAACGAGCAGTACTTC
CSVRTNWNEQYF
>-|TRBD1|TRBJ2-1|TRBV7-3|15
TGTGCCAGCAGCTCGGACAGGGTCAGAGGGAATGAGCAGTTCTTC
CASSSDRVRGNEQFF
>few|TRBD1|TRBJ2-7|TRBV4-1|15
TGCGCCAGCAGCCAGGCCGGGACAGGGGCCTACGAGCAGTACTTC
CASSQAGTGAYEQYF
>-|-|TRBJ2-5|TRBV7-2|13
TGTGCCAGCAGCCAGGGAGGTTTGAAGACCCAGTACTTC
CASSQGGLKTQYF
>-|-|TRBJ2-3|TRBV4-1|15
TGCGCCAGCAGCCAAGAACGGGGGAACACAGATACGCAGTATTTT
CASSQERGNTDTQYF
>-|TRBD1|TRBJ1-1|TRBV7-7|13
TGTGCTAGCAGCCACGGACAGGACACTGAAGCTTTCTTT
CASSHGQDTEAFF
>-|-|TRBJ1-5|TRBV10-3|18
TGTGCCATCAGTGCAGGGCGGGGAGGGCCTAGGAGCAATCAGCCCCAGCATTTT
CAISAGRGGPRSNQPQHF